A selection of T cell receptor beta chains follows, all from one sample in a study of blood T cell repertoires in COVID-19. Sequencing used immunoSEQ multiplex PCR; TCRdb keeps in-frame clones, though not all of them. The data show hundreds of thousands of clones, with 70% to 90% seen just once and less than 2.5% held by the top ten. Sequencing used PBMCs or T cells enriched from blood (not recorded which). These receptors were obtained from a man aged 30-40 years who had recovered from COVID-19. Both conserved end residues are part of each CDR3. The D gene is left open where the match is weak. For some rows the clone size is stated as once, few or many, or as a class when expanded; others skip it.

d_gene	v_gene	j_gene	abundance	CDR3aa	CDR3nt
.	TRBV7-3	TRBJ1-2	.	CASSLYPGYGYTF	TGTGCCAGCAGCTTATACCCGGGTTATGGCTACACCTTC
.	TRBV5-1	TRBJ2-5	few	CASSLDRQETQYF	TGCGCCAGCAGCTTGGACAGACAAGAGACCCAGTACTTC
.	TRBV5-6	TRBJ1-2	.	CASSLDRVPFYGYTF	TGTGCCAGCAGCTTGGATCGGGTACCCTTCTATGGCTACACCTTC
TRBD1	TRBV30	TRBJ1-6	.	CAWSRGTGNSPLHF	TGTGCCTGGAGTCGTGGGACAGGAAATTCACCCCTCCACTTT
.	TRBV5-1	TRBJ1-1	.	CASSSRGPVTEAFF	TGCGCCAGCAGCTCACGAGGCCCCGTCACTGAAGCTTTCTTT
.	TRBV16	TRBJ1-5	.	CASSYTGRYQPQHF	TGTGCCAGCAGCTACACCGGGAGGTATCAGCCCCAGCATTTT
TRBD1	TRBV5-4	TRBJ2-5	.	CASSFPDRETQYF	TGTGCCAGCAGCTTCCCGGACAGGGAGACCCAGTACTTC
.	TRBV5-1	TRBJ1-1	.	CASSSQGRNTEAFF	TGCGCCAGCAGCTCGCAGGGGAGGAACACTGAAGCTTTCTTT
.	TRBV4-3	TRBJ1-1	few	CASSQERSVNTEAFF	TGCGCCAGCAGCCAAGAGAGGTCGGTTAACACTGAAGCTTTCTTT
.	TRBV6-5	TRBJ1-2	.	CAARGNYGYTF	TGTGCCGCTCGGGGGAACTATGGCTACACCTTC
TRBD1	TRBV19	TRBJ1-1	.	CASSTGTGPTEAFF	TGTGCCAGTAGCACCGGGACAGGGCCCACTGAAGCTTTCTTT
.	TRBV29-1	TRBJ2-7	.	CSVVTSEQYF	TGCAGCGTTGTGACTTCCGAGCAGTACTTC
TRBD1	TRBV27	TRBJ2-6	.	CASSLGTARSGANVLTF	TGTGCCAGCAGTTTAGGGACAGCACGCTCTGGGGCCAACGTCCTGACTTTC
TRBD1	TRBV19	TRBJ1-4	once	CASSIRGQGAPTNEKLFF	TGTGCCAGTAGTATACGGGGACAGGGGGCACCAACTAATGAAAAACTGTTTTTT
TRBD2	TRBV18	TRBJ2-1	.	CASSPPASGLAEQFF	TGTGCCAGCTCACCACCTGCTAGCGGGCTGGCTGAGCAGTTCTTC
.	TRBV3-1/TRBV3-2	TRBJ1-3	.	CASSQSTALSGNTIYF	TGTGCCAGCAGCCAATCAACTGCCCTCTCTGGAAACACCATATATTTT
TRBD1	TRBV5-1	TRBJ2-2	.	CASSSWFGQDTGELFF	TGCGCCAGCAGCTCTTGGTTTGGACAGGACACCGGGGAGCTGTTTTTT
.	TRBV2	TRBJ2-2	.	CASKIRQDRAGELFF	TGTGCCAGCAAGATAAGACAGGATAGGGCCGGGGAGCTGTTTTTT
.	TRBV10-3	TRBJ1-1	.	CAIKSRTGAMNTEAFF	TGTGCCATCAAATCTCGCACAGGCGCGATGAACACTGAAGCTTTCTTT
.	TRBV7-3	TRBJ2-2	few	CASSLRGSGELFF	TGTGCCAGCAGCTTACGGGGGTCCGGGGAGCTGTTTTTT
.	TRBV15	TRBJ2-3	.	CATSRDRGTQYF	TGTGCCACCAGCAGAGATCGGGGTACGCAGTATTTT
TRBD1	TRBV5-6	TRBJ1-1	once	CASSFEGTDRDAEAFF	TGTGCCAGCAGCTTCGAGGGTACGGACAGGGACGCTGAAGCTTTCTTT
.	TRBV10-1	TRBJ2-7	.	CASSSRQMAYEQYF	TGCGCCAGCAGCTCGAGACAAATGGCCTACGAGCAGTACTTC
TRBD2	TRBV6-2/TRBV6-3	TRBJ2-3	few	CASSSGGATDTQYF	TGTGCCAGCAGTAGCGGGGGGGCCACAGATACGCAGTATTTT
TRBD2	TRBV14	TRBJ2-3	.	CASSQLSGGYTDTQYF	TGTGCCAGCAGCCAACTTAGCGGGGGGTACACAGATACGCAGTATTTT
.	TRBV3-1/TRBV3-2	TRBJ1-1	.	CASSQQQGNPVAFF	TGTGCCAGCAGCCAACAACAGGGTAACCCGGTAGCTTTCTTT
.	TRBV6-1	TRBJ2-4	many	CASSEAQGLAKNIQYF	TGTGCCAGCAGTGAAGCACAGGGTTTAGCCAAAAACATTCAGTACTTC
.	TRBV5-4	TRBJ1-1	.	CASRSPGLDTEAFF	TGTGCCAGCAGGTCCCCGGGTCTAGACACTGAAGCTTTCTTT
.	TRBV7-9	TRBJ1-1	.	CASSTNQGNTEAFF	TGTGCCAGCAGCACTAATCAGGGGAACACTGAAGCTTTCTTT
.	TRBV30	TRBJ2-1	.	CAWSVRRTYVPSSYNEQFF	TGTGCCTGGAGTGTACGTCGAACCTACGTGCCGAGCTCCTACAATGAGCAGTTCTTC
.	TRBV2	TRBJ1-2	.	CASSQGRGNYGYTF	TGTGCCAGCAGTCAAGGACGGGGTAACTATGGCTACACCTTC
.	TRBV12-5	TRBJ1-2	few	CASGLPIGSYYGYTF	TGTGCTAGTGGTTTACCTATCGGTAGCTACTATGGCTACACCTTC
.	TRBV23-1	TRBJ2-1	.	CASSRRTGSVGYNEQFF	TGCGCCAGCAGTCGACGGACGGGGAGCGTTGGATACAATGAGCAGTTCTTC
.	TRBV5-6	TRBJ2-4	few	CASSRVQLAKNIQYF	TGTGCCAGCAGCCGGGTTCAACTAGCCAAAAACATTCAGTACTTC
TRBD1	TRBV5-6	TRBJ1-2	.	CASSANRGLHGYTF	TGTGCCAGCAGCGCTAACAGGGGTTTGCATGGCTACACCTTC
TRBD2	TRBV7-2	TRBJ2-2	.	CASSFTSGGYGELFF	TGTGCCAGCAGCTTTACTAGCGGGGGTTACGGGGAGCTGTTTTTT
TRBD1	TRBV3-1/TRBV3-2	TRBJ1-2	.	CASSHDDRGRNGYTF	TGTGCCAGCAGCCACGACGACAGGGGCCGGAATGGCTACACCTTC
.	TRBV6-1	TRBJ2-3	.	CASSDRGQTVTDTQYF	TGTGCCAGCAGTGATCGAGGACAGACAGTCACAGATACGCAGTATTTT
TRBD1	TRBV7-9	TRBJ1-6	many	CASSSGTDNSPLHF	TGTGCCAGCAGCTCCGGGACAGATAATTCACCCCTCCACTTT
TRBD1	TRBV13	TRBJ2-7	few	CASSRGQGSYEQYF	TGTGCCAGCAGCCGGGGACAGGGATCCTACGAGCAGTACTTC
.	TRBV7-6	TRBJ2-2	.	CASKRWDNENTGELFF	TGTGCCAGCAAGAGGTGGGACAACGAGAACACCGGGGAGCTGTTTTTT
.	TRBV3-1/TRBV3-2	TRBJ1-5	.	CASSQEVHGEPQHF	TGTGCCAGCAGCCAAGAGGTTCACGGTGAGCCCCAGCATTTT
.	TRBV7-2	TRBJ2-1	.	CASSGTLYNEQFF	TGTGCCAGCTCGGGGACACTCTACAATGAGCAGTTCTTC
TRBD1	TRBV5-1	TRBJ1-2	.	CASSLGGGNYGYTF	TGCGCCAGCAGCTTGGGAGGGGGCAACTATGGCTACACCTTC
TRBD2	TRBV4-2	TRBJ2-1	.	CASSRLLAGSTYNEQFF	TGTGCCAGCAGCCGTCTTCTAGCGGGGAGCACCTACAATGAGCAGTTCTTC
TRBD1	TRBV2	TRBJ2-1	.	CASILDRGAGGEQFF	TGTGCCAGCATCCTAGACAGGGGGGCTGGCGGTGAGCAGTTCTTC
.	TRBV29-1	TRBJ2-7	.	CSVGSPVSYEQYF	TGCAGCGTTGGATCACCGGTGTCCTACGAGCAGTACTTC
.	TRBV9	TRBJ1-1	once	CASSRETGPEAFF	TGTGCCAGCAGCCGAGAAACAGGGCCTGAAGCTTTCTTT
TRBD1	TRBV2	TRBJ1-2	.	CASSELTGGAGYTF	TGTGCCAGCAGTGAACTTACAGGGGGGGCTGGCTACACCTTC
TRBD2	TRBV30	TRBJ2-3	.	CAWSVRASGYLPDTQYF	TGTGCCTGGAGTGTGCGGGCTAGCGGGTACTTGCCAGATACGCAGTATTTT
.	TRBV2	TRBJ1-1	.	CASRKDSTEAFF	TGTGCCAGCAGGAAGGACAGCACGGAAGCTTTCTTT
.	TRBV30	TRBJ2-2	once	CAWSVRTAGELFF	TGTGCCTGGAGTGTACGAACGGCCGGGGAGCTGTTTTTT
TRBD2	TRBV18	TRBJ2-2	once	CASSTLAGSFPGTGELFF	TGTGCCAGCTCAACACTAGCGGGGTCCTTTCCAGGCACCGGGGAGCTGTTTTTT
.	TRBV3-1/TRBV3-2	TRBJ1-2	few	CASSQGQAYGYTF	TGTGCCAGCAGCCAAGGACAGGCCTATGGCTACACCTTC